Listed below are T cell receptor beta chains from one sample, sequenced in a study of OX40 agonist ivuxolimab in advanced cancers. Profiling relied on immunoSEQ multiplex PCR, and the TCRdb table lists in-frame clones only, not all of them. The table lists under 80,000 clones, about 92% of them singletons. Specimen: CD4+ or CD8+ T cells sorted from blood, collected in a trial of the OX40 agonist ivuxolimab. The receptors derive from an adult with an advanced solid tumor such as melanoma, head and neck, liver or kidney cancer. CDR3s include the opening cysteine and the closing phenylalanine or tryptophan. D genes are given only for firm matches. Part of the rows lack a size; the others show once, few, many or a class for expanded clones.

>-|TRBV27|TRBJ1-1|-
TGTGCCAGCAGGGGGGGGGCTGGTTTAGTAGCTTTCTTT
CASRGGAGLVAFF
>-|TRBV4-1|TRBJ1-1|-
TGCGCCAGCAGCCAAGAAACCCGGTACACTGAAGCTTTCTTT
CASSQETRYTEAFF
>-|TRBV7-9|TRBJ2-1|-
TGTGCCAGCAGCTATACCGGACAGACTGAGCAGTTCTTC
CASSYTGQTEQFF
>once|TRBV7-8|TRBJ2-7|-
TGTGCCAGCAGCTTAGTTACGGCCAGGGCCACCTCCTACGAGCAGTACTTC
CASSLVTARATSYEQYF
>-|TRBV4-1|TRBJ2-7|-
TGCGCCAGCAGCCCCCGAGGCCTCCCGTTC
CASSPRGLPF
>-|TRBV7-7|TRBJ2-1|TRBD2
TGTGCTAGCAGCTTAACGGGGGGTCCAACCAATGAGCAGTTCTTC
CASSLTGGPTNEQFF
>-|TRBV7-3|TRBJ2-2|-
TGTGCCAGCAGCTTAGCCACGGGGGAGCTGTTTTTT
CASSLATGELFF
>-|TRBV6-5|TRBJ2-5|TRBD2
TGTGCCAGCAGTTCCACTAGCGGGGGGACTCCGCGGACCCAGTACTTC
CASSSTSGGTPRTQYF
>-|TRBV2|TRBJ2-7|-
TGTGCCAGCAGTGAAATGGGAGCCCCCCCCTACGAGCAGTACTTC
CASSEMGAPPYEQYF
>once|TRBV5-1|TRBJ2-1|TRBD2
TGCGCCAGCAGCTCACTAGCGGGGGCCTACAATGAGCAGTTCTTC
CASSSLAGAYNEQFF
>-|TRBV5-1|TRBJ2-1|-
TGCGCCAGCAGCCCCCCCGGATCCTACAATGAGCAGTTCTTC
CASSPPGSYNEQFF
>few|TRBV28|TRBJ1-4|-
TGTGCCAGCAGTGGGAGGGGGAGGATTAATGAAAAACTGTTTTTT
CASSGRGRINEKLFF
>-|TRBV11-3|TRBJ2-1|TRBD2
TGTGCCAGCACCCGCGGGGGGATTAATGAGCAGTTCTTC
CASTRGGINEQFF
>-|TRBV25-1|TRBJ1-1|TRBD1
TGTGCCAGCAGGACCGGGACAGGGGGCGCCGGTTCTGAAGCTTTCTTT
CASRTGTGGAGSEAFF
>-|TRBV7-2|TRBJ2-3|-
TGTGCCAGCAGCAGGGCAGAACGCGATACGCAGTATTTT
CASSRAERDTQYF
>-|TRBV7-8|TRBJ1-5|-
TGTGCCAGCGAGCCATCGGGGAGCCTCAATCAGCCCCAGCATTTT
CASEPSGSLNQPQHF
>-|TRBV5-1|TRBJ2-3|TRBD2
TGCGCCAGCAGCTTGGGTTCAGCGGGGGGGCCAGATACGCAGTATTTT
CASSLGSAGGPDTQYF
>once|TRBV5-6|TRBJ2-1|-
TGTGCCAGCTCTCGATCTTGGAGGGCCGGGAATGAGCAGTTCTTC
CASSRSWRAGNEQFF
>-|TRBV11-3|TRBJ2-2|TRBD1
TGTGCCAGCAGCTTAACAGGGGGCGCATCCGGGGAGCTGTTTTTT
CASSLTGGASGELFF
>-|TRBV2|TRBJ1-2|TRBD1
TGTGCCAGCAGTGCTTTCCAGGGGGCTTCATCCTATGGCTACACCTTC
CASSAFQGASSYGYTF
>-|TRBV7-9|TRBJ1-2|TRBD1
TGTGCCAGCAGCTTAGCTGGGGACAGGGGGTCCTATGGCTACACCTTC
CASSLAGDRGSYGYTF
>-|TRBV6-1|TRBJ2-7|-
TGTGCCATCAAGCACCCGGGGGAGCCCTACGAGCAGTACTTC
CAIKHPGEPYEQYF
>-|TRBV5-4|TRBJ2-7|-
TGTGCCAGCAGCGCCCTATACGAGCAGTACTTC
CASSALYEQYF
>-|TRBV7-3|TRBJ2-1|-
TGTGCCAGCAGCTTTAGGGGGGCCCGGAATGAGCAGTTCTTC
CASSFRGARNEQFF
>-|TRBV19|TRBJ2-7|TRBD2
TGTGCCAGTAGTATCCCTGGCAGCGGGAGGCATGAGCAGTACTTC
CASSIPGSGRHEQYF
>-|TRBV18|TRBJ2-5|TRBD2
TGTGCCAGCTCACAGGGAGCGGGGGACGTGGAGACCCAGTACTTC
CASSQGAGDVETQYF
>-|TRBV10-3|TRBJ2-7|-
TGTGCCTCACAAATTACAGAGGGGTCCTACGAGCAGTACTTC
CASQITEGSYEQYF
>-|TRBV5-1|TRBJ2-2|-
TGCGCCAGCAGCTTGCGAGGCGCCTCCGGCACCGGGGAGCTGTTTTTT
CASSLRGASGTGELFF
>-|TRBV10-3|TRBJ2-7|TRBD2
TGTGCCATCAGTGCACCTAGCGGTTTATACGAGCAGTACTTC
CAISAPSGLYEQYF
>-|TRBV5-4|TRBJ2-4|-
TGTGCCAGCAGCTTGGACCAGGGAGCCAAAAACATTCAGTACTTC
CASSLDQGAKNIQYF
>-|TRBV7-9|TRBJ2-3|TRBD2
TGTGCCAGCAGCTTAGTTCTAGCGGGTTGGGGCACAGATACGCAGTATTTT
CASSLVLAGWGTDTQYF
>-|TRBV7-3|TRBJ2-3|TRBD2
TGTGCCAGCAGCTTAAATGGGCTAGCGGGGGCCGTCACAGATACGCAGTATTTT
CASSLNGLAGAVTDTQYF
>once|TRBV6-1|TRBJ2-5|-
TGTGCCAGCAGTGTTTACCGGGACCCATGGGAGACCCAGTACTTC
CASSVYRDPWETQYF
>-|TRBV19|TRBJ2-2|TRBD1
TGTGCCAGTACCCCCATACCGGGACAGGGATACACCGGGGAGCTGTTTTTT
CASTPIPGQGYTGELFF
>-|TRBV10-3|TRBJ2-1|-
TGTGCCATCAGTGAGGGGTCGGGGGAATACAATGAGCAGTTCTTC
CAISEGSGEYNEQFF
>-|TRBV5-6|TRBJ1-1|-
TGTGCCAGCAGCTTGGGGCCCCAGAGGGACACTGAAGCTTTCTTT
CASSLGPQRDTEAFF
>-|TRBV2|TRBJ2-3|TRBD2
TGTGCCAGCAGTTTTCCGGGACTAGCGAACACAGATACGCAGTATTTT
CASSFPGLANTDTQYF
>-|TRBV28|TRBJ2-5|TRBD2
TGTGCCAGCCTAGCGGGGGGCTTAAAAACCGGTCAAGAGACCCAGTACTTC
CASLAGGLKTGQETQYF
>-|TRBV19|TRBJ2-3|TRBD2
TGTGCCAGTAGTAGGGTCCTAGGCGGGAGCAGCGATACGCAGTATTTT
CASSRVLGGSSDTQYF